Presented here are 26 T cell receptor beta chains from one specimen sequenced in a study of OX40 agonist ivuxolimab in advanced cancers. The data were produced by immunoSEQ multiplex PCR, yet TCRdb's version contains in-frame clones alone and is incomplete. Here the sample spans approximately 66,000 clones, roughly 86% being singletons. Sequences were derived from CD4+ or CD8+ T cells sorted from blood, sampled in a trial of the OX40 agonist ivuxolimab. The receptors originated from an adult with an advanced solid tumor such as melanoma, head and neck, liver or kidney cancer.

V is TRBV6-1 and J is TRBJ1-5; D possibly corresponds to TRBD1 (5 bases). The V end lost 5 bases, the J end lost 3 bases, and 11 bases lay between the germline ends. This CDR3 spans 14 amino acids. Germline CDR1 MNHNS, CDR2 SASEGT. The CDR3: CASSWTDTNQPQHF. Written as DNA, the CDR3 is TGTGCCAGCAGTTGGACGGACACCAATCAGCCCCAGCATTTT.

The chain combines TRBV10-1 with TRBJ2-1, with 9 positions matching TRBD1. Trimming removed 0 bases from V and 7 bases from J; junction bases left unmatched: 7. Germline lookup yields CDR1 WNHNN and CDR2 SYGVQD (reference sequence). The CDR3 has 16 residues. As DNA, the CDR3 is TGCGCCAGCAGTGAGTCCTCGGGACAGGGTTGGAATGAGCAGTTCTTC. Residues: CASSESSGQGWNEQFF.

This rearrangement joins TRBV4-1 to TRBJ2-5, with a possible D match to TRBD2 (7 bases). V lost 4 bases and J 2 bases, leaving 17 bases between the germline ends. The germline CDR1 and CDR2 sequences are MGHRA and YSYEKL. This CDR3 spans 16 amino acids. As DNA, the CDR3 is TGCGCCAGCAGCCCCCGGCCGGGGGGCTGGCAAGAGACCCAGTACTTC. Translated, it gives CASSPRPGGWQETQYF.

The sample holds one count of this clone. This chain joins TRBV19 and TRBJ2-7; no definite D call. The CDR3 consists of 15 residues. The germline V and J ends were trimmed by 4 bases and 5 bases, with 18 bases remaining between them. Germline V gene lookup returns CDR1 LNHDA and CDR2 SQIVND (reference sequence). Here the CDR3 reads CASSTWGSGLNEQYF. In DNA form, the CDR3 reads TGTGCCAGTAGTACATGGGGTTCCGGCCTAAACGAGCAGTACTTC.

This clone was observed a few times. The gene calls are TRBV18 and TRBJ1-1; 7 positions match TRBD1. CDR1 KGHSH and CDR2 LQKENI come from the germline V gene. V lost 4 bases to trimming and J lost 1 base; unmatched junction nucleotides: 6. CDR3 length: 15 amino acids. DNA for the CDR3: TGTGCCAGCTCACGAGCTGGACAGGCGAACACTGAAGCTTTCTTT. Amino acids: CASSRAGQANTEAFF. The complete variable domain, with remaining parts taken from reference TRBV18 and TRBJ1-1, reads NAGVMQNPRHLVRRRGQEARLRCSPMKGHSHVYWYRQLPEEGLKFMVYLQKENIIDESGMPKERFSAEFPKEGPSILRIQQVVRGDSAAYFCASSRAGQANTEAFFGQGTRLTVV.

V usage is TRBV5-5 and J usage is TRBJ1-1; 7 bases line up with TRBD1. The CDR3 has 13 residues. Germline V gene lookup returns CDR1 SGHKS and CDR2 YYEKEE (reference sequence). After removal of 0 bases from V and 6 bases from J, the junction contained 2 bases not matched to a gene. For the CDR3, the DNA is TGTGCCAGCAGCTTGGCACAGGGGCCTGAAGCTTTCTTT. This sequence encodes CASSLAQGPEAFF.

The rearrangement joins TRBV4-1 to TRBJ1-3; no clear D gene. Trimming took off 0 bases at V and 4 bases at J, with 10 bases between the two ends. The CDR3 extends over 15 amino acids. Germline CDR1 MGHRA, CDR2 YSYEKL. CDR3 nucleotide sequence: TGCGCCAGCAGCCAAGATCTGGCAGGAGGAAACACCATATATTTT. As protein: CASSQDLAGGNTIYF.

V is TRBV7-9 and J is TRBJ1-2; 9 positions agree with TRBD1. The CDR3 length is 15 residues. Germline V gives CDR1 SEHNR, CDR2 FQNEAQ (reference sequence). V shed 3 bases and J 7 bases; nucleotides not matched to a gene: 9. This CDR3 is CASSFQGQGKLGYTF. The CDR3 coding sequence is TGTGCCAGCAGCTTCCAGGGACAGGGAAAGCTTGGCTACACCTTC.

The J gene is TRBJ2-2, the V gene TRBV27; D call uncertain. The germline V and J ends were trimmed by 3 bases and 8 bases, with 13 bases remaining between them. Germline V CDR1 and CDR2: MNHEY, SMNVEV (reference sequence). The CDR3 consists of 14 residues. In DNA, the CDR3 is TGTGCCAGCAGTTTCGAATGGGTTGGGGGGGAGCTGTTTTTT. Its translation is CASSFEWVGGELFF.

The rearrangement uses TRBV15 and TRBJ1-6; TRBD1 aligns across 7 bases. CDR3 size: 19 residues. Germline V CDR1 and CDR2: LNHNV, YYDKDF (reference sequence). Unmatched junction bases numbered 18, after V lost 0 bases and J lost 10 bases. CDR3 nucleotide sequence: TGTGCCACCAGCAGAGATTCGGGCCGACAGGGTTTCTTCCGATCACCCCTCCACTTT. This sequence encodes CATSRDSGRQGFFRSPLHF.

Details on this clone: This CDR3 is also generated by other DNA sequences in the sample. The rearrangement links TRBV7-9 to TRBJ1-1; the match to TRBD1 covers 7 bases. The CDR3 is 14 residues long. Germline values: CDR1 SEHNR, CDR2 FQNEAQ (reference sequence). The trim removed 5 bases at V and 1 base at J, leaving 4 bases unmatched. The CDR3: CASSPRQGNTEAFF. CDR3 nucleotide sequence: TGTGCCAGCAGCCCCCGACAGGGGAACACTGAAGCTTTCTTT.

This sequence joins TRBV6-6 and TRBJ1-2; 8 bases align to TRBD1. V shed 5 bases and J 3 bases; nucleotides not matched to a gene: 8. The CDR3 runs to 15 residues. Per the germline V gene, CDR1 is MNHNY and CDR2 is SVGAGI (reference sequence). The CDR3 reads CASSDHRGSDYGYTF. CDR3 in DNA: TGTGCCAGCAGTGACCACAGGGGGTCGGACTATGGCTACACCTTC.

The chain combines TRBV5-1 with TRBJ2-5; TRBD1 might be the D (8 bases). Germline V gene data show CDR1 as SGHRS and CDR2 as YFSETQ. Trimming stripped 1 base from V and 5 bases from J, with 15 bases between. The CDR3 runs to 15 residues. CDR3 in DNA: TGCGCCAGCAGCTTGTTAGGACAGGGAGGGGAGACCCAGTACTTC. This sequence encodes CASSLLGQGGETQYF.

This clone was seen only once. CDR3 DNA sequence: TGTGCCAGCACCTCCCTAGCAGGCTCTGGAAACACCATATATTTT. Its translation is CASTSLAGSGNTIYF. The rearrangement links TRBV2 to TRBJ1-3; D is unclear. V lost 7 bases and J lost 0, with 13 bases in between. CDR1 and CDR2 from the germline V gene are SNHLY and FYNNEI. The CDR3 runs 15 residues.

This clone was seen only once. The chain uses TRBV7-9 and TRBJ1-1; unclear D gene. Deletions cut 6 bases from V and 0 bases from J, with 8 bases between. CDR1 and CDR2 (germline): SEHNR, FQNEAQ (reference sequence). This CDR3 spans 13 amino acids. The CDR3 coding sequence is TGTGCCAGCAGTCACCTGATGAACACTGAAGCTTTCTTT. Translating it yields CASSHLMNTEAFF.

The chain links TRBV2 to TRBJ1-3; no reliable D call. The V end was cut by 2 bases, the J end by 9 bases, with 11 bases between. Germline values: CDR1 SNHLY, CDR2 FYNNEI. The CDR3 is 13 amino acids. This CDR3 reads CASSERRQVTIYF. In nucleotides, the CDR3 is TGTGCCAGCAGTGAAAGGCGGCAGGTCACCATATATTTT.

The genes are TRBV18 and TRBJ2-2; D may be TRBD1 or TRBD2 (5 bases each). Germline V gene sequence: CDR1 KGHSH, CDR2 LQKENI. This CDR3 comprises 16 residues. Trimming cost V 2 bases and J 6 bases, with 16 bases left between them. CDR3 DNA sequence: TGTGCCAGCTCACCATCGTTTGCGAGGGGAGCCGGGGAGCTGTTTTTT. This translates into CASSPSFARGAGELFF.

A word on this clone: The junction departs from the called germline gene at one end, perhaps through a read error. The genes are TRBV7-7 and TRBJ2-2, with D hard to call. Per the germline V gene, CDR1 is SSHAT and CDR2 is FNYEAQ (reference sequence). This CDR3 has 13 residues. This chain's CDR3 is CASSSDRTGELFF. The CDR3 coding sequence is TGTGCTAGCAGCTCGGACCGGACCGGGGAGCTGTTTTTT.

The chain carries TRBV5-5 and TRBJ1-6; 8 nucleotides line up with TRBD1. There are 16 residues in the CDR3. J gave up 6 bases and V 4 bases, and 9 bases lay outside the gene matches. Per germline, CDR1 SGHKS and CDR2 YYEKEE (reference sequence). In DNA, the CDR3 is TGTGCCAGCAGCCACAGGGGGACCACGGTTAATTCACCCCTCCACTTT. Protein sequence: CASSHRGTTVNSPLHF.

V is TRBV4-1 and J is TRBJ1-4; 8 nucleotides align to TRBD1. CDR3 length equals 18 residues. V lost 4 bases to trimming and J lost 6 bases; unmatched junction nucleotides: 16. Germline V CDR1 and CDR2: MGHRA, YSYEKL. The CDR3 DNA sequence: TGCGCCAGCAGCCCTTGGACAGGGCCCCGGCAACGGGATGAAAAACTGTTTTTT. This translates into CASSPWTGPRQRDEKLFF.

The CDR3 coding sequence is TGTGCCATTACGACATCGCGCTACTATGGCTACACCTTC. This encodes CAITTSRYYGYTF. The genes are TRBV2 and TRBJ1-2; the D is unclear. In germline, CDR1 is SNHLY, CDR2 FYNNEI. Trimming cost V 10 bases and J 3 bases, with 15 bases left between them. The CDR3 has 13 amino acids. Filled out from reference TRBV2 and TRBJ1-2, the complete variable domain reads EPEVTQTPSHQVTQMGQEVILRCVPISNHLYFYWYRQILGQKVEFLVSFYNNEISEKSEIFDDQFSVERPDGSNFTLKIRSTKLEDSAMYFCAITTSRYYGYTFGSGTRLTVV.

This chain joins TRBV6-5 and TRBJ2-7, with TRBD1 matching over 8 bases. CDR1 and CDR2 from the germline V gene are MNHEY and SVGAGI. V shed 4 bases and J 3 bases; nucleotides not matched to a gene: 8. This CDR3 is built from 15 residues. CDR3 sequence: CASSFSGTGVYEQYF. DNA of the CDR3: TGTGCCAGCAGTTTCTCCGGGACAGGTGTCTACGAGCAGTACTTC.

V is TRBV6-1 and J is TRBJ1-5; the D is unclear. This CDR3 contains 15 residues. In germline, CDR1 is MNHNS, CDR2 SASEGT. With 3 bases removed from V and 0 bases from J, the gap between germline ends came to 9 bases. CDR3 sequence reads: CASSEVPGSNQPQHF. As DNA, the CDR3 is TGTGCCAGCAGTGAGGTGCCGGGTAGCAATCAGCCCCAGCATTTT.

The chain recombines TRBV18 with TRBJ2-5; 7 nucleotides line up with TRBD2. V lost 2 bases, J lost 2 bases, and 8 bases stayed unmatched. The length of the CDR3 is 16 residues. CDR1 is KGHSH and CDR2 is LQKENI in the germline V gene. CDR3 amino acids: CASSPYRQGLQETQYF. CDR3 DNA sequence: TGTGCCAGCTCACCATACAGGCAGGGACTACAAGAGACCCAGTACTTC.

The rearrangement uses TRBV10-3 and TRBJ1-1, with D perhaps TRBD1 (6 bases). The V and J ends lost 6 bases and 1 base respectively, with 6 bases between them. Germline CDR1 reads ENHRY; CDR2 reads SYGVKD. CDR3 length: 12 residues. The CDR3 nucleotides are TGTGCCATCAGACAGGGGAACACTGAAGCTTTCTTT. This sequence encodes CAIRQGNTEAFF.

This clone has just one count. The CDR3 reads CASSRANDEKLFF. As DNA, the CDR3 is TGTGCCAGCTCACGCGCGAACGATGAAAAACTGTTTTTT. This chain links TRBV18 with TRBJ1-4; D remains ambiguous. Germline values: CDR1 KGHSH, CDR2 LQKENI. This CDR3 has 13 residues. Trimming took off 4 bases at V and 6 bases at J, with 9 bases between the two ends.